This T cell receptor (beta chain) was identified in a study of cytomegalovirus exposure and HLA in healthy donors. Study-wide results and caveats: A later analysis appeared to link common viral pathogens to several of the most significant clusters. TCR beta V- and J-gene trimming, according to a later analysis, was linked to a missense DCLRE1C variant.

The CDR3 sequence is 16 residues long. V lost 3 bases, J lost 0 bases, and 4 bases stayed unmatched. Germline-derived CDR1 and CDR2 are KGHSH and LQKENI. PCR amplification relied on 60 Vbeta primers (plus 13 Jbeta primers). TCRdb's table, derived via immunoSEQ multiplex PCR, lists solely in-frame clones and lacks some. This sample carries 130,000 to 150,000 clones, about 80% of them seen once, and the ten largest clones take 2% to 2.5%. Details on this clone: The target antigen is unknown.

Sequenced input: PBMCs. The receptor was derived from a man aged 30 to 45 in good health and CMV-seronegative. This chain joins TRBV18 and TRBJ2-1, with 8 nucleotides matching TRBD2. CDR3: CASSPTLADSYNEQFF. CDR3 sequence (DNA): TGTGCCAGCTCACCGACACTAGCGGACTCCTACAATGAGCAGTTCTTC. Combining the CDR3 with reference TRBV18 and TRBJ2-1 gives the whole variable domain NAGVMQNPRHLVRRRGQEARLRCSPMKGHSHVYWYRQLPEEGLKFMVYLQKENIIDESGMPKERFSAEFPKEGPSILRIQQVVRGDSAAYFCASSPTLADSYNEQFFGPGTRLTVL.